These 5 T cell receptor beta chains were sequenced from one sample in a study of vaccination effects on CD4 cells after COVID-19. No antigen has been identified for these receptors. The authors isolated CD4+ T cells after 10 days of culture. Data came from immunoSEQ multiplex PCR; TCRdb stores just in-frame clones and leaves some out. The sample lists 70,000 or so clones; 75% to 80% were seen once. This specimen consisted of CD4+ T cells from PBMCs cultured without peptide, obtained before COVID-19 vaccination. The receptor source for this set is a human donor who received a COVID-19 vaccine.

The rearrangement links TRBV15 to TRBJ1-1, with TRBD1 as a possible D gene (6 bases). The CDR3 covers 14 residues. Trimming pared 3 bases from V and 5 bases from J, leaving 13 bases between. Germline CDR1 is LNHNV and CDR2 is YYDKDF (reference sequence). Here the CDR3 reads CATSRKTGGTEAFF. In nucleotides, the CDR3 is TGTGCCACCAGCAGGAAGACAGGAGGTACTGAAGCTTTCTTT. Full variable domain (rest looked up from reference TRBV15 and TRBJ1-1): DAMVIQNPRYQVTQFGKPVTLSCSQTLNHNVMYWYQQKSSQAPKLLFHYYDKDFNNEADTPDNFQSRRPNTSFCFLDIRSPGLGDTAMYLCATSRKTGGTEAFFGQGTRLTVV.

This rearrangement joins TRBV6-6 to TRBJ1-5; D is unresolved. This CDR3 has 12 residues. V was shortened by 8 bases and J by 7 bases, with 12 bases between the two germline ends. Germline CDR1 MNHNY, CDR2 SVGAGI (reference sequence). The CDR3 loop reads CASGRGYQPQHF. CDR3 bases: TGTGCCAGCGGCCGTGGGTACCAGCCCCAGCATTTT.

The chain joins TRBV4-1 to TRBJ2-1; 12 bases line up with TRBD2. J was trimmed by 8 bases and V by 4 bases; bases with no gene match: 12. The length of the CDR3 is 17 residues. CDR1 is MGHRA, CDR2 YSYEKL, per germline. CDR3 region: CASSPRPSGGAIDEQFF. For the CDR3, the DNA is TGCGCCAGCAGCCCACGACCTAGCGGGGGGGCTATCGATGAGCAGTTCTTC.

The chain combines TRBV5-4 with TRBJ1-2, with 9 bases that match TRBD1. This CDR3 has 13 amino acids. V dropped 4 bases and J dropped 3; count of bases not matched to a gene: 1. Germline V gene lookup returns CDR1 SGHNT and CDR2 YYREEE (reference sequence). CDR3 sequence: CASSRDRDYGYTF. Here the CDR3 DNA reads TGTGCCAGCAGCAGGGACAGGGACTATGGCTACACCTTC.

This clone was found a few times. The chain links TRBV7-3 to TRBJ2-1; D gene ambiguous. Germline V gene lookup returns CDR1 SGHTA and CDR2 FQGTGA. The CDR3 runs 12 residues. Trimming removed 5 bases from V and 8 bases from J, with 10 bases in between. CDR3 nucleotides: TGTGCCAGCAGCAGGGAACGGGATGAGCAGTTCTTC. Translating it yields CASSRERDEQFF. Complete variable domain (other parts from reference TRBV7-3 and TRBJ2-1): GAGVSQTPSNKVTEKGKYVELRCDPISGHTALYWYRQSLGQGPEFLIYFQGTGAADDSGLPNDRFFAVRPEGSVSTLKIQRTERGDSAVYLCASSRERDEQFFGPGTRLTVL.